The source of this T cell receptor beta chain is a study of OX40 agonist ivuxolimab in advanced cancers. Regarding the study as a whole: Among T cells, CD8+ cells averaged more expanded clones than CD4+ cells.

This CDR3 is 21 amino acids long. V was clipped by 10 bases and J by 9 bases, with 43 bases between them. From germline, CDR1 is MDHEN and CDR2 SYDVKM. Sequencing was performed with immunoSEQ multiplex PCR; in TCRdb, only in-frame clones are kept and a portion is missing. Of tens of thousands of clones in the sample, 94% were seen once. Turning to this clone: The antigen is not known.

The sample consisted of CD4+ or CD8+ T cells sorted from blood, taken in a trial of the OX40 agonist ivuxolimab. The chain employs TRBV28 and TRBJ2-1; tentative D call: TRBD1 (8 bases). This sequence was found in an adult with an advanced solid tumor such as melanoma, head and neck, liver or kidney cancer. The CDR3 here is CATNYDLGQGAGRAGSVEQFF. As DNA, the CDR3 is TGTGCCACCAATTATGATCTAGGTCAGGGGGCTGGGCGAGCGGGATCGGTTGAGCAGTTCTTC. Supplemented by reference TRBV28 and TRBJ2-1, the full variable domain reads DVKVTQSSRYLVKRTGEKVFLECVQDMDHENMFWYRQDPGLGLRLIYFSYDVKMKEKGDIPEGYSVSREKKERFSLILESASTNQTSMYLCATNYDLGQGAGRAGSVEQFFGPGTRLTVL.